A selection of T cell receptor beta chains follows, all from one sample in a study of CD8 T cells in Susac syndrome. From the immunoSEQ multiplex PCR reads, TCRdb called clonotypes with MiXCR, one entry per CDR3 protein. Among 95,000 to 150,000 distinct CDR3 sequences listed, nearly 96% were seen once. What was sequenced was CD4+ T cells from PBMCs. The receptors were gathered from a human donor with Susac syndrome. Each CDR3 is given with its conserved first and last residue. Clone size is stated in some rows and not others, as once, few, many or a class when expanded.

V,J,size,CDR3
TRBV7-9,TRBJ2-5,-,CASSLATQGTAQYF
TRBV7-8,TRBJ2-7,-,CASSHSTGAEQYF
TRBV6-2/TRBV6-3,TRBJ2-7,-,CASKRTYSYEQYF
TRBV7-3,TRBJ2-3,-,CASSSSRGGLDADTQYF
TRBV30,TRBJ2-3,-,CACAGDHTDTQYF
TRBV18,TRBJ1-1,-,CASSPDSEVGAFF
TRBV6-2/TRBV6-3,TRBJ2-5,-,CASSPGGTQYF
TRBV20-1,TRBJ2-7,once,CSARVSVAGRYEQYF
TRBV5-6,TRBJ2-1,-,CASSLGGGINEQFF
TRBV5-1,TRBJ2-5,once,CASSPGVGRETQYF
TRBV29-1,TRBJ1-1,-,CSVGFGTGKEAFF
TRBV29-1,TRBJ2-1,-,CSVVSGEQFF
TRBV7-9,TRBJ1-2,-,CASSPGTGLGYTF
TRBV7-9,TRBJ2-1,-,CASSLGDNHYNEQFF
TRBV29-1,TRBJ2-5,-,CSAAAGVGETQYF
TRBV29-1,TRBJ2-5,once,CSVLPGLAKQETQYF
TRBV9,TRBJ2-5,-,CASSLGPSRSGTQYF
TRBV20-1,TRBJ2-4,-,CSASWGAKGNIQYF
TRBV29-1,TRBJ2-7,once,CSVGPGPYEQYF
TRBV7-2,TRBJ1-1,-,CASSLGQLGRRTFF
TRBV7-3,TRBJ2-5,-,CASSRQGAQETQYF
TRBV5-1,TRBJ2-1,-,CASSTVTSSYNEQFF
TRBV20-1,TRBJ2-3,-,CSARDVGTDTQYF
TRBV3-1,TRBJ2-1,-,CASSPTSGRALGYNEQFF
TRBV4-3,TRBJ2-3,-,CASSQDKGTRSTDTQYF
TRBV9,TRBJ2-3,-,CASSPRVQGSDTQYF
TRBV3-1,TRBJ2-7,-,CASSQKGQGNYEQYF
TRBV29-1,TRBJ1-3,-,CSVVQGSSGNTIYF
TRBV12-3/TRBV12-4,TRBJ2-7,-,CASGFRGRGGSYEQYF
TRBV27,TRBJ2-4,-,CASSSRGIQYF
TRBV28,TRBJ1-5,-,CASTGPGPSDQPQHF
TRBV12-3/TRBV12-4,TRBJ2-1,-,CASSWTGGPSYNEQFF
TRBV6-2/TRBV6-3,TRBJ1-5,-,CASTGRDSNQPQHF
TRBV11-2,TRBJ2-7,-,CASSALRQGWYEQYF
TRBV7-9,TRBJ2-7,-,CASHDPLAGLYEQYF
TRBV3-1,TRBJ2-6,-,CASSQGVVPGANVLTF
TRBV6-1,TRBJ1-5,few,CASSSQVRNQPQHF
TRBV7-2,TRBJ2-1,-,CASSLRVGGTHNEQFF
TRBV7-2,TRBJ1-1,-,CASSSQGLRAEAFF
TRBV9,TRBJ2-3,-,CASSVGPRGDTDTQYF
TRBV19,TRBJ1-5,-,CASSSIPGEPQHF
TRBV29-1,TRBJ2-7,once,CSVGPSPYEQYF
TRBV5-6,TRBJ2-1,-,CASSPPDRGPFF
TRBV6-2/TRBV6-3,TRBJ2-1,-,CASSYRQILNEQFF
TRBV10-3,TRBJ2-5,-,CAISEYREETQYF
TRBV4-3,TRBJ2-1,-,CASSQDAVSYNEQFF
TRBV7-2,TRBJ2-3,-,CASSLRGRKNTDTQYF
TRBV2,TRBJ2-1,few,CASSFHNEQFF
TRBV29-1,TRBJ2-5,-,CSGSGRYQETQYF
TRBV29-1,TRBJ2-7,-,CSVELGATSYEQYF
TRBV10-3,TRBJ2-3,-,CAINSGDAPYF
TRBV30,TRBJ2-7,-,CAWSLQGSQYF
TRBV2,TRBJ2-6,-,CASKGLAGEGISGANVLTF